The subject of this entry is one T cell receptor beta chain. The antigen is undetermined. V gave up 8 bases and J gave up 5 bases; unmatched junction bases: 3. The CDR3 spans 12 residues. These data originate in a study of T cells after yellow fever vaccination. TCRdb processed the 5' RACE reads anew with MiXCR; each CDR3 protein has one entry. The table lists 450,000 to 600,000 distinct CDR3 sequences, roughly a sixth of them singletons. Whole-study findings and limits: FACS-sorted repertoires could contain abundant clonotypes contaminating from the bulk population.

Sequencing was performed on PBMCs, taken 5 to 6 days after the first yellow fever vaccination. The sequence came from a man aged 18 to 29 who received the YFV17D yellow fever vaccine. The chain is built from TRBV12-3 or TRBV12-4 and TRBJ2-1; 7 bases agree with TRBD1. The CDR3 bases are TGTGCCAGCCAGGACAGGAACAATGAGCAGTTCTTC. Translated, it gives CASQDRNNEQFF.